Following are 23 T cell receptor beta chains from one sample sequenced in a study of shared clonotypes between healthy human individuals. Assay used: immunoSEQ multiplex PCR; TCRdb lists only in-frame clones, some missing. The sample has roughly 2.4 million clones, around 95% seen once. Sequences were obtained from naive CD4+ T cells sorted from blood. Subset noted: CD45RA+ positively selected. Receptors originate from a man younger than 35 in good health.

This sequence joins TRBV6-5 and TRBJ2-5, with TRBD2 identical over 7 bases. Germline CDR1 MNHEY, CDR2 SVGAGI. Trimming took 4 bases from V and 2 from J; bases not matched to a gene: 10. The CDR3 runs to 16 residues. CDR3 residues: CASSSPGLVWQETQYF. CDR3 sequence (DNA): TGTGCCAGCAGTTCACCTGGACTAGTGTGGCAAGAGACCCAGTACTTC.

About this clone itself: Additional DNA sequences in this sample encode the identical CDR3. V is TRBV11-2 and J is TRBJ2-7, with 7 bases matching TRBD2. With 2 bases clipped from V and 2 bases from J, the junction kept 3 bases outside the gene matches. The germline V gene has CDR1 SGHAT and CDR2 FQNNGV. This CDR3 has 14 amino acids. The CDR3 coding sequence is TGTGCCAGCAGCTTAAGTAGCGGGCCCTACGAGCAGTACTTC. It encodes CASSLSSGPYEQYF.

The genes are TRBV11-2 and TRBJ2-5; tentative D call: TRBD2 (6 bases). Trimming took 5 bases from V and 4 from J, leaving 14 bases between them. Per the germline V gene, CDR1 is SGHAT and CDR2 is FQNNGV. The CDR3 extends over 14 amino acids. The CDR3, as DNA: TGTGCCAGCAGCCCAGAAGGAGGGGTAGAGACCCAGTACTTC. Translated, it gives CASSPEGGVETQYF.

This chain joins TRBV7-2 and TRBJ2-5; the D call may be TRBD1 or TRBD2 (5 bases each). The V gene lost 6 bases and the J gene lost 4 bases, with 15 bases spanning the gap. Germline V lookup: CDR1 SGHTA, CDR2 FQGNSA. The CDR3 has 14 residues. For the CDR3, the DNA is TGTGCCAGCAGTCCGGCGGGCAGGGTAGAGACCCAGTACTTC. It is translated as CASSPAGRVETQYF.

V and J are TRBV5-6 and TRBJ2-5; no clear D. Germline CDR1 SGHDT, CDR2 YYEEEE. The ends were cut back, 5 bases at V and 2 bases at J, with 10 bases in the middle. The length of the CDR3 is 13 residues. CDR3 amino acids: CASSPDGQETQYF. CDR3 DNA sequence: TGTGCCAGCAGTCCTGACGGGCAAGAGACCCAGTACTTC.

V is TRBV25-1 and J is TRBJ1-3, with D possibly TRBD1 on 6 matching bases. Deletions cut 4 bases from V and 4 bases from J, with 14 bases between. The germline CDR1 and CDR2 sequences are MGHDK and SYGVNS. This CDR3 has 15 amino acids. The CDR3 loop is CASSATGAFGNTIYF. CDR3 coding DNA: TGTGCCAGCAGTGCGACAGGTGCTTTCGGAAACACCATATATTTT.

The chain couples TRBV6-6 to TRBJ2-1, with D uncertain. The V and J ends lost 4 bases and 6 bases respectively, with 16 bases between them. This CDR3 region has 15 residues. CDR1 and CDR2 (germline): MNHNY, SVGAGI (reference sequence). The CDR3 nucleotides read TGTGCCAGCAGTTCTTCCGGGTCACCCGGCAATGAGCAGTTCTTC. Its translation is CASSSSGSPGNEQFF.

The genes are TRBV18 and TRBJ1-2; D is unresolved. Germline lookup yields CDR1 KGHSH and CDR2 LQKENI. The CDR3 loop spans 11 amino acids. Trimming cost V 4 bases and J 7 bases, with 7 bases left between them. CDR3 bases: TGTGCCAGCTCACTAGACCTTGGCTACACCTTC. Translation: CASSLDLGYTF.

The DNA of the CDR3 is TGTGCCTGGGACAGGGGAGCTCAGCCCCAGCATTTT. This encodes CAWDRGAQPQHF. The gene calls are TRBV30 and TRBJ1-5, with 8 bases matching TRBD1. Germline CDR1 is GTSNPN and CDR2 is SVGIG (reference sequence). Losses at the gene ends were 5 bases for V and 6 bases for J; bases not matched to a gene: 3. The CDR3 spans 12 residues.

The V and J genes are TRBV9 and TRBJ2-5; perhaps TRBD1 as D (6 bases). The V gene lost 3 bases and the J gene lost 1 base, with 13 bases spanning the gap. This CDR3 contains 15 residues. Germline V gene data show CDR1 as SGDLS and CDR2 as YYNGEE. The CDR3, as DNA: TGTGCCAGCAGCGACACCGCAGGGGTCCAAGAGACCCAGTACTTC. Translated, it gives CASSDTAGVQETQYF.

The rearrangement uses TRBV6-6 and TRBJ1-1; no firm D call. Trimming pared 4 bases from V and 3 bases from J, leaving 15 bases between. The CDR3 spans 15 residues. The germline V gene encodes CDR1 MNHNY and CDR2 SVGAGI (reference sequence). CDR3 nucleotides: TGTGCCAGCAGTTCGTACCTCGGTGAGGACACTGAAGCTTTCTTT. This sequence encodes CASSSYLGEDTEAFF.

This clone was counted a few times. Additional DNA sequences in this sample encode the identical CDR3. The J gene is TRBJ1-5, the V gene TRBV6-6; weak D call: TRBD1 (6 bases). CDR1 and CDR2 (germline): MNHNY, SVGAGI (reference sequence). CDR3 length equals 14 residues. The V end lost 5 bases, the J end lost 1 base, and 9 bases lay between the germline ends. The CDR3 coding sequence is TGTGCCAGCAGTCCTACAGGGAGCAATCAGCCCCAGCATTTT. This gives the protein CASSPTGSNQPQHF.

V is TRBV6-1 and J is TRBJ1-6; unclear D gene. Germline assignment: CDR1 MNHNS and CDR2 SASEGT. The germline V and J ends were trimmed by 7 bases and 7 bases, with 14 bases remaining between them. The CDR3 loop spans 14 amino acids. CDR3 sequence reads: CASTRTRANSPLHF. The CDR3 DNA reads as TGTGCCAGCACCAGAACGAGGGCCAATTCACCCCTCCACTTT.

The chain is built from TRBV7-2 and TRBJ1-3, with D perhaps matching TRBD1 (6 bases). V was clipped by 2 bases and J by 4 bases, with 15 bases between them. The CDR3 has 16 residues. Per the germline V gene, CDR1 is SGHTA and CDR2 is FQGNSA. CDR3 DNA sequence: TGTGCCAGCAGCTTATACAGGGAATCGGGGGGAAACACCATATATTTT. Translation: CASSLYRESGGNTIYF.

In DNA form, the CDR3 reads TGTGCCAGCAGCTTGGCTGCAGGGGGCCTTTCCTACGAGCAGTACTTC. This translates into CASSLAAGGLSYEQYF. The rearrangement links TRBV5-4 to TRBJ2-7; 8 positions agree with TRBD1. CDR1 and CDR2 (germline): SGHNT, YYREEE (reference sequence). V shed 0 bases and J 1 base; nucleotides not matched to a gene: 6. CDR3 length: 16 amino acids.

The chain combines TRBV7-9 with TRBJ2-2; either TRBD1 or TRBD2 may fit D (5 bases each). Germline CDR1 SEHNR, CDR2 FQNEAQ (reference sequence). V was trimmed by 5 bases and J by 6 bases, leaving 16 bases between them. The CDR3 is 15 amino acids. CDR3 nucleotides: TGTGCCAGCAGCCTCTGGGACGCGATCGCCGGGGAGCTGTTTTTT. Amino acids: CASSLWDAIAGELFF. The variable domain in full, completed from reference TRBV7-9 and TRBJ2-2, reads DTGVSQNPRHKITKRGQNVTFRCDPISEHNRLYWYRQTLGQGPEFLTYFQNEAQLEKSRLLSDRFSAERPKGSFSTLEIQRTEQGDSAMYLCASSLWDAIAGELFFGEGSRLTVL.

V is TRBV6-6 and J is TRBJ1-5; D is unresolved. CDR1 and CDR2 (germline): MNHNY, SVGAGI (reference sequence). CDR3 length: 14 residues. Trimming stripped 8 bases from V and 0 bases from J, with 11 bases between. The CDR3 reads CASRMRNSNQPQHF. The CDR3 DNA sequence: TGTGCCAGCCGGATGAGGAATAGCAATCAGCCCCAGCATTTT.

The V and J genes are TRBV5-1 and TRBJ2-2; D assignment may be TRBD1 or TRBD2 (5 bases each). The V end was cut by 3 bases, the J end by 0 bases, with 15 bases between. Germline CDR1 and CDR2: SGHRS and YFSETQ. This CDR3 spans 17 amino acids. The CDR3 nucleotides are TGCGCCAGCAGCTATGGGGGTACCCCAACGAACACCGGGGAGCTGTTTTTT. Protein sequence: CASSYGGTPTNTGELFF.

To note about this clone: Other DNA sequences in this sample translate to the same CDR3. V is TRBV18 and J is TRBJ1-3; D gene ambiguous. V lost 2 bases, J lost 0 bases, and 8 bases lay in between. The CDR3 is 15 amino acids. The V gene's germline CDR1 is KGHSH and CDR2 LQKENI. The CDR3 DNA sequence: TGTGCCAGCTCACCAGGGCACATCTCTGGAAACACCATATATTTT. Residues: CASSPGHISGNTIYF.

The rearrangement links TRBV29-1 to TRBJ2-1; D may be TRBD2 (6 bases). Looked up from germline, CDR1 is SQVTM and CDR2 is ANQGSEA. This CDR3 spans 17 amino acids. The V end lost 3 bases, the J end lost 8 bases, and 26 bases lay between the germline ends. CDR3 DNA: TGCAGCGTTGATAACCCGGTAACTAGCCCGCCTTTCGATGAGCAGTTCTTC. Translated, it gives CSVDNPVTSPPFDEQFF.

This rearrangement joins TRBV9 to TRBJ2-7; 8 bases map to TRBD2. The V gene's germline CDR1 is SGDLS and CDR2 YYNGEE. The J segment lost 3 bases and the V segment lost 4 bases, leaving 9 bases of the junction unmatched. The CDR3 extends over 15 amino acids. CDR3 sequence (DNA): TGTGCCAGCAGCTCAACAGCGGGAGTAAACTACGAGCAGTACTTC. It yields the protein CASSSTAGVNYEQYF. Full variable domain (outside the CDR3, taken from reference TRBV9 and TRBJ2-7): DSGVTQTPKHLITATGQRVTLRCSPRSGDLSVYWYQQSLDQGLQFLIQYYNGEERAKGNILERFSAQQFPDLHSELNLSSLELGDSALYFCASSSTAGVNYEQYFGPGTRLTVT.

This chain connects TRBV2 to TRBJ2-1; D unresolved. In germline, CDR1 is SNHLY, CDR2 FYNNEI. The V gene lost 2 bases and the J gene lost 7 bases, with 9 bases spanning the gap. The CDR3 is 13 residues long. The CDR3 DNA is TGTGCCAGCAGTGAAACAAGGGCGAATGAGCAGTTCTTC. Protein: CASSETRANEQFF.

The chain couples TRBV25-1 to TRBJ2-3; D is perhaps TRBD1 (5 bases). Germline CDR1 and CDR2: MGHDK and SYGVNS. This CDR3 spans 13 amino acids. With 2 bases removed from V and 5 bases from J, the gap between germline ends came to 8 bases. CDR3 sequence reads: CASSERQIDTQYF. CDR3 DNA: TGTGCCAGCAGTGAAAGACAGATAGATACGCAGTATTTT.